This T cell receptor beta chain emerged from a study of T cells in severe cutaneous drug reactions (dated by TCRdb to the late 2010s). Regarding the complete study: Between the early 2010s and the late 2010s, patients were recruited from Taiwan, Thailand and a European registry network. Enrollment was limited to patients whose SJS/TEN or DRESS diagnosis was probable or definite according to RegiSCAR criteria. The culprit drug was assigned using the Naranjo algorithm and the ALDEN drug causality algorithm. Blister fluids/cells, PBMC and other biological samples were taken from patients in the acute stage or the recovery stage. The study combined bulk TCR sequencing with single-cell sequencing, quantitative PCR validation, functional assays and transgenic mouse experiments. Libraries were prepared using iRepertoire multiplex PCR, and a comparison was cited by the authors in which similar capture of abundant clonotypes was shown across iRepertoire and 5' RACE methods with or without UMI. The research as a whole found: A public TCRbeta CDR3 was found in all seven CBZ-SJS/TEN blister samples (mean approximately 14%) but was undetectable or scarce in tolerant-control and healthy-donor PBMC. CBZ-SJS/TEN patients showed strongly increased TRBV12-4 usage, with an average of about 31% in blister cells and approximately 5% in PBMC. The authors stated that further study is still needed to find out whether the public TCR applies more generally to SJS/TEN caused by other drugs.

Sequenced donors were patients with carbamazepine-induced Stevens-Johnson syndrome or toxic epidermal necrolysis (CBZ-SJS/TEN). To look for drug-specific clonotypes, next-generation sequencing was used to profile the T cell receptor repertoires of patients with drug-induced severe cutaneous adverse reactions. The RNA was isolated from either blister cells of skin lesions or peripheral blood mononuclear cells. The germline V gene encodes CDR1 SGHRS and CDR2 YFSETQ. The cysteine opens and the phenylalanine closes a CDR3 of 14 amino acids. No DNA has been recorded. Library preparation used the iRepertoire multiplex PCR system with TCR subtype-specific primers for both bulk and single-cell sequencing. Multiplex PCR with primers targeting V, D and J gene regions was used to generate bulk TCR beta libraries. Roughly 95-500 ng of RNA per sample served as input for bulk TCR library preparation. Bulk TCR beta amplicons were sequenced on an Illumina MiSeq. The original pipeline was this. Quality control steps removed sample misassignments and low-quality sequencing reads. CDR3 was defined as the amino acids lying between the Y[YFLI]C motif of the V-gene and the [FW]GXGT motif of the J-segment. The IMGT database served as the reference for assigning TRBV and TRBJ genes and CDR3 clonotypes. For each sample, TRBV expression was normalized against the mean for the same gene in PBMC from roughly 42 healthy donors. TCRdb reprocessed the public reads and reports one entry per CDR3 protein sequence, without DNA. Here the V and J calls rest on TCRdb's processing, not on the authors' analysis. The table for this sample records roughly 2,500 distinct CDR3 sequences. The ten most abundant clones make up approximately 50% of the sample.

Of note for this clonotype: The antigen this receptor binds is unknown.

Sequencing used cells from a skin blister. This specimen's cell subset or site label, per the study, means: unsorted cells from skin lesion blisters. The sequence links TRBV5-1 to TRBJ2-3; checking the TCRdb D call of TRBD1 is not possible without DNA. The sequence was obtained from a human donor with toxic epidermal necrolysis, a severe cutaneous drug reaction. CDR3 loop: CASSSTGFTDTQYF.